The clone carrying this TCR beta chain has ten or more counts. The antigen is unknown. This specimen belongs to a study of T-cell memory formation after mild COVID-19. TCRdb re-called the 5' RACE reads through MiXCR, storing one row per CDR3 protein. This sample has tens of thousands of distinct CDR3 sequences, with 12% found just once. The CDR3 length is 18 residues. Trimming left V 0 bases short and J 6 bases short, with 20 bases between. In germline, CDR1 is LGHNA, CDR2 YSLEER. Study-wide results and caveats: The study detected some responding clones in pre-infection memory, suggesting cross-reactive memory joined. Mainly in CM and EM were contracting CD4+ clones; CD8+ were in EMRA.

This TCR was sampled from a man aged 18 to 29 who had mild COVID-19 (a few samples of this study predate the infection). Cell type and time point are not known. J is TRBJ2-2 and V is TRBV4-3, with D maybe TRBD2 (6 bases). The sequencing sample was made of PBMCs or a T cell subset sorted from them (not recorded which). The DNA of the CDR3 is TGCGCCAGCAGCCAAGAGGGACTCGCCCCCTTAAACGCCGGGGAGCTGTTTTTT. As protein: CASSQEGLAPLNAGELFF.